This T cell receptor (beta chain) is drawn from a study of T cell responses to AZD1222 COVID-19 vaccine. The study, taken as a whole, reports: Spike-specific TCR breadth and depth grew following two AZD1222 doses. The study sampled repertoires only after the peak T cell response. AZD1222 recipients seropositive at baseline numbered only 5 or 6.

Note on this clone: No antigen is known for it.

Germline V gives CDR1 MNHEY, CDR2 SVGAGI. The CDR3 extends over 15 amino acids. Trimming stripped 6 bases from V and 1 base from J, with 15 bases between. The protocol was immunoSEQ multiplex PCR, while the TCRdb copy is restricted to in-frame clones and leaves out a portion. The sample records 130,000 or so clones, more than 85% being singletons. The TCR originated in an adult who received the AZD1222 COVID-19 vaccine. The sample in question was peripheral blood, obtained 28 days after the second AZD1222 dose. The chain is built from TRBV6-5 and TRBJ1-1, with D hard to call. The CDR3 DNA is TGTGCCAGCAGCCCAATTTGGGGAGGGAACACTGAAGCTTTCTTT. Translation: CASSPIWGGNTEAFF.